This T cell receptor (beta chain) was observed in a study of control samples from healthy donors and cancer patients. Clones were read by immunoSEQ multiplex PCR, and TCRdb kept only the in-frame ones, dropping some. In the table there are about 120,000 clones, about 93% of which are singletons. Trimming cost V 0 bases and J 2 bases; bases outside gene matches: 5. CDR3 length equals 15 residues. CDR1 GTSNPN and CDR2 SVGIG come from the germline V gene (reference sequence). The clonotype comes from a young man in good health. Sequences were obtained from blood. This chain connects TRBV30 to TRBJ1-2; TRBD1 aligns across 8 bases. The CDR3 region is CAWSVGQGINYGYTF. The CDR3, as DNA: TGTGCCTGGAGTGTAGGACAGGGTATAAACTATGGCTACACCTTC.